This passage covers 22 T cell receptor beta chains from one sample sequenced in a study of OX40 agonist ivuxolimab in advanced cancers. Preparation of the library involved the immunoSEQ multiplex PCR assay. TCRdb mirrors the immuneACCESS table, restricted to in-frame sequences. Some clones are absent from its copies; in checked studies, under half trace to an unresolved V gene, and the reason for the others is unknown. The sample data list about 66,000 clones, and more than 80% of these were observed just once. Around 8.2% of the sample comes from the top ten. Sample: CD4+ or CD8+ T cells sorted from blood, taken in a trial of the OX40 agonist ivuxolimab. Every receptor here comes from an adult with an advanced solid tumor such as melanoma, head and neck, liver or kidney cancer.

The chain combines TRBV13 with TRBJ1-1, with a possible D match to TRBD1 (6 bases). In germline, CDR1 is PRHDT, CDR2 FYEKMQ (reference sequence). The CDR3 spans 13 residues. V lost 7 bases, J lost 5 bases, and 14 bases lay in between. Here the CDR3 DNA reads TGTGCCAGCATCCTACAGGGTGGGACTGAAGCTTTCTTT. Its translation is CASILQGGTEAFF.

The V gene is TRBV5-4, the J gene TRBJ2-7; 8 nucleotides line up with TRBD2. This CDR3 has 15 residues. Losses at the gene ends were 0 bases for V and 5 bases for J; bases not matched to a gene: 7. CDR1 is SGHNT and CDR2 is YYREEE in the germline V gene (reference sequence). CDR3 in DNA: TGTGCCAGCAGCTTGGGTAGCGGGACCTTGGACGAGCAGTACTTC. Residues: CASSLGSGTLDEQYF.

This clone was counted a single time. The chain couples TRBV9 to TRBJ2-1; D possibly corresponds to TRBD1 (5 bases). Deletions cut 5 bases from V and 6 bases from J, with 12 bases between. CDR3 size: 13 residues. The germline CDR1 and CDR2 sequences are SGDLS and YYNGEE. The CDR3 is CASSPDSSNEQFF. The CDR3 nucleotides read TGTGCCAGCAGTCCTGACAGTTCCAATGAGCAGTTCTTC.

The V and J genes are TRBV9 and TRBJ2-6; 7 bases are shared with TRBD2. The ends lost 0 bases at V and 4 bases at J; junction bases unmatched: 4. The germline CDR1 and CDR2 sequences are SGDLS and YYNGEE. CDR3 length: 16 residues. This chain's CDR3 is CASSVGEGTGANVLTF. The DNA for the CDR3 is TGTGCCAGCAGCGTAGGGGAGGGGACCGGGGCCAACGTCCTGACTTTC.

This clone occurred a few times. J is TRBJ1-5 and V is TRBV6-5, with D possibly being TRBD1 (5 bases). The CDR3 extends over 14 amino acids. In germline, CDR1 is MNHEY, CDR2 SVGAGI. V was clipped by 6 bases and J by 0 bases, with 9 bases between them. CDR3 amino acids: CASRRQRSNQPQHF. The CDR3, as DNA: TGTGCCAGCAGGCGACAGCGTAGCAATCAGCCCCAGCATTTT.

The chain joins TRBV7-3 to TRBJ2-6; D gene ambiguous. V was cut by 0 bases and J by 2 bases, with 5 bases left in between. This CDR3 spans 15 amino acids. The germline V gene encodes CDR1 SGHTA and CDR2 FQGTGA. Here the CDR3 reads CASSLTLTGANVLTF. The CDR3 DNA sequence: TGTGCCAGCAGCTTAACCCTCACTGGGGCCAACGTCCTGACTTTC.

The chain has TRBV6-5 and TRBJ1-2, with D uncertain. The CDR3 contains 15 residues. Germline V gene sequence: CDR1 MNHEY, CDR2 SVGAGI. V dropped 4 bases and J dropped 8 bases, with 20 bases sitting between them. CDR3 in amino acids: CASSSRIPRDGGYTF. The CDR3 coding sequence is TGTGCCAGCAGTTCACGCATCCCCCGGGATGGCGGCTACACCTTC.

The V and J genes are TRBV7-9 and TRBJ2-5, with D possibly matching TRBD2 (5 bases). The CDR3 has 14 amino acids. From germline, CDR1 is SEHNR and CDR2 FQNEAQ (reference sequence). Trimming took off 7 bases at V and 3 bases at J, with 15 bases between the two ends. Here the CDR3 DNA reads TGTGCCAGCACCAGACTCGGACTTGAAGAGACCCAGTACTTC. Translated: CASTRLGLEETQYF.

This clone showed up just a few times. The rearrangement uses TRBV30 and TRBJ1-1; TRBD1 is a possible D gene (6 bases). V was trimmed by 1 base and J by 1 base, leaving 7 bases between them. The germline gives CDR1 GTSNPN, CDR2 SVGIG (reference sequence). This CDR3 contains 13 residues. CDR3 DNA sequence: TGTGCCTGGAGTGGGGGGCCGAACACTGAAGCTTTCTTT. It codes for CAWSGGPNTEAFF.

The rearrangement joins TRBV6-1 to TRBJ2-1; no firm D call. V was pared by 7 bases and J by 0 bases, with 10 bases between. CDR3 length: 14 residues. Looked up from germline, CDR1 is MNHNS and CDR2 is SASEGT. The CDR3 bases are TGTGCCAGCAACCAGCAGAGCTCCTACAATGAGCAGTTCTTC. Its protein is CASNQQSSYNEQFF.

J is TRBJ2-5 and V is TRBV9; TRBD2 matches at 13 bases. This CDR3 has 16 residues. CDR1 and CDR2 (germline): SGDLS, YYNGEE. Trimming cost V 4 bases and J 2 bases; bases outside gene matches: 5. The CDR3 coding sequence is TGTGCCAGCAGCACCGGGACTAGCGGGGCTCAAGAGACCCAGTACTTC. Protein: CASSTGTSGAQETQYF.

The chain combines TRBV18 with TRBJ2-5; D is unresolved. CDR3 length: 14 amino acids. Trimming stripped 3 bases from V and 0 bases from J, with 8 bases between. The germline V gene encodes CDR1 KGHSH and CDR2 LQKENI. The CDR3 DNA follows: TGTGCCAGCTCACCTAACATGTACCAAGAGACCCAGTACTTC. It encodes CASSPNMYQETQYF. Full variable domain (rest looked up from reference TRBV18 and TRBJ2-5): NAGVMQNPRHLVRRRGQEARLRCSPMKGHSHVYWYRQLPEEGLKFMVYLQKENIIDESGMPKERFSAEFPKEGPSILRIQQVVRGDSAAYFCASSPNMYQETQYFGPGTRLLVL.

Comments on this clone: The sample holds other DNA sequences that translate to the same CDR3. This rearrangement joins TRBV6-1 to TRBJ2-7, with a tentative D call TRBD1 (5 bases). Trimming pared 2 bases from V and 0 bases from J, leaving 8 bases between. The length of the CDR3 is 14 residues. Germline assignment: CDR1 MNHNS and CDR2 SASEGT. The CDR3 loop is CASSEQGSSYEQYF. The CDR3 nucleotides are TGTGCCAGCAGTGAACAGGGAAGCTCCTACGAGCAGTACTTC.

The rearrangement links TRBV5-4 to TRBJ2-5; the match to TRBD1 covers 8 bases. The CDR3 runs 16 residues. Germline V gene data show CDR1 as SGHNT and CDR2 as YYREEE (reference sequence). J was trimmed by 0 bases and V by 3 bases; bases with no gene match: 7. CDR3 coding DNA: TGTGCCAGCAGCTCGGACAGGGTTTCGTACCAAGAGACCCAGTACTTC. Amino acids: CASSSDRVSYQETQYF. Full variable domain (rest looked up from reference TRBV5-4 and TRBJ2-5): ETGVTQSPTHLIKTRGQQVTLRCSSQSGHNTVSWYQQALGQGPQFIFQYYREEENGRGNFPPRFSGLQFPNYSSELNVNALELDDSALYLCASSSDRVSYQETQYFGPGTRLLVL.

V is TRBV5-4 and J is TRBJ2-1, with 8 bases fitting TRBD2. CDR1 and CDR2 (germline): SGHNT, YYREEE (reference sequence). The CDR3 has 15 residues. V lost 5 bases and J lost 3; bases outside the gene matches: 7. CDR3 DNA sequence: TGTGCCAGCAGTCCCAGCGGGGGCCTCTACAATGAGCAGTTCTTC. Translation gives CASSPSGGLYNEQFF.

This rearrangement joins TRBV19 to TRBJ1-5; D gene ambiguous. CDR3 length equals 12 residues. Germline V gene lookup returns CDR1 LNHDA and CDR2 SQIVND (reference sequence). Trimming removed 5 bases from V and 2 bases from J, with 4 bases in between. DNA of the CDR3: TGTGCCAGTAGTGGAGGCAATCAGCCCCAGCATTTT. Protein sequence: CASSGGNQPQHF.

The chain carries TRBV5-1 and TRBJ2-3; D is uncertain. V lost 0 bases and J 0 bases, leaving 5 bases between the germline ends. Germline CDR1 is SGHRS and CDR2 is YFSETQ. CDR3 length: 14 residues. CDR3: CASSLAQSTDTQYF. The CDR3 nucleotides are TGCGCCAGCAGCTTGGCCCAGAGCACAGATACGCAGTATTTT.

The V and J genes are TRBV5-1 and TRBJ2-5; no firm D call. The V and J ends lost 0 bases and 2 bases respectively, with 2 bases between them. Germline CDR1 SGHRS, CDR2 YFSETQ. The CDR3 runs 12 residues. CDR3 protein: CASSLEQETQYF. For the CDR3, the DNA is TGCGCCAGCAGCTTGGAGCAAGAGACCCAGTACTTC.

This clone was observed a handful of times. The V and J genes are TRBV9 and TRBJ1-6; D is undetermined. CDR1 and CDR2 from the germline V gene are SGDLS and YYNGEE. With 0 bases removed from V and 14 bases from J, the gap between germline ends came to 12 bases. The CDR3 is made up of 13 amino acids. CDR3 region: CASSVEQYSTLHF. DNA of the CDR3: TGTGCCAGCAGCGTAGAACAGTACTCTACCCTCCACTTT.

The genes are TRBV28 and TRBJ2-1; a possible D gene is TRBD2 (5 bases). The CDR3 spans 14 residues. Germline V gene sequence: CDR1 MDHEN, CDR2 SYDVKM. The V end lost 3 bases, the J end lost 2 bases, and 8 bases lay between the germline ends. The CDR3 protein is CASSLAGTYNEQFF. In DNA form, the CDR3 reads TGTGCCAGCAGTTTGGCGGGCACCTACAATGAGCAGTTCTTC.

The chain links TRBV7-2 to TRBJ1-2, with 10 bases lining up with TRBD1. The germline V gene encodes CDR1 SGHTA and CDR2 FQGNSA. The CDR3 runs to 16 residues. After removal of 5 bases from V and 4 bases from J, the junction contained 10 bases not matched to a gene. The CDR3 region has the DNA TGTGCCAGCAGCAGAGACAGGGGGCGATTGGGCTATGGCTACACCTTC. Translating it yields CASSRDRGRLGYGYTF.

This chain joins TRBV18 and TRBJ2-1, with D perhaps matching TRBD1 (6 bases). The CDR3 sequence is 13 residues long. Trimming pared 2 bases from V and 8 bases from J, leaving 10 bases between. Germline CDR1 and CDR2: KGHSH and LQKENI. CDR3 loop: CASSPLGAHEQFF. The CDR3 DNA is TGTGCCAGCTCACCATTGGGGGCCCATGAGCAGTTCTTC.